The sequence of this T cell receptor (beta chain) was determined in a study of T cell responses to AZD1222 COVID-19 vaccine. TCRdb keeps only in-frame clones here, not all; method: immunoSEQ multiplex PCR. The repertoire holds 100,000 to 150,000 clones, with approximately 86% as singletons. The V segment lost 3 bases and the J segment 7 bases; nucleotides outside the gene matches: 15. The length of the CDR3 is 19 residues. CDR1 is LGHNA, CDR2 YSLEER, per germline. The rearrangement joins TRBV4-3 to TRBJ2-3; TRBD2 agrees at 14 bases. This receptor was obtained from an adult who received the AZD1222 COVID-19 vaccine. Sequencing was performed on peripheral blood, taken 28 days after the second AZD1222 dose. CDR3 nucleotide sequence: TGCGCCAGCAGCCAGAAGCAGACTAGCGGGGGGGGAATGTGGTATACGCAGTATTTT. Protein product: CASSQKQTSGGGMWYTQYF.